This T cell receptor beta chain stems from a study of T cell clonotyping in hematopoietic cell transplantation. Study summary: Pretransplant recipient samples were taken after cytoreduction. Notes on the study in general: No sorting was done, leaving CD4 and CD8 contributions mixed. Pathologically expanded recipient clonotypes increased progressively from day 30 to day 180 as diversity fell.

A remark on this clone: Its target is unknown.

Time point indicated: recipient sample about 28 days before transplant, after cytoreduction. The assay was immunoSEQ multiplex PCR, and TCRdb's table has in-frame clones only and misses some. Of about 16,000 clones in the sample, 93% were seen once. The specimen comprised peripheral blood mononuclear cells, sampled before stem cell transplant. This receptor was taken from a man younger than 35 with biphenotypic leukemia. Some clones in this sample may be carry-over from other donors' samples.

The CDR3 loop is CASSPGTGGSTDTQYF. The CDR3 region has the DNA TGTGCCAGCAGCCCGGGGACAGGGGGAAGCACAGATACGCAGTATTTT. The V gene is TRBV7-2, the J gene TRBJ2-3; 11 bases agree with TRBD1. J gave up 0 bases and V 5 bases, and 4 bases lay outside the gene matches. The CDR3 totals 16 residues. Germline V gene lookup returns CDR1 SGHTA and CDR2 FQGNSA. The full variable domain, rest sourced from reference TRBV7-2 and TRBJ2-3, is GAGVSQSPSNKVTEKGKDVELRCDPISGHTALYWYRQSLGQGLEFLIYFQGNSAPDKSGLPSDRFSAERTGGSVSTLTIQRTQQEDSAVYLCASSPGTGGSTDTQYFGPGTRLTVL.